This T cell receptor (beta chain) derives from a study of regulatory T cells in long-lasting Graves disease. The V gene lost 3 bases and the J gene lost 2 bases, with 10 bases spanning the gap. The CDR3 has 14 residues. CDR1 and CDR2 from the germline V gene are SGHAT and FQNNGV. This clonotype occurred many times. As yet, its antigen is unknown. CDR3 regions were amplified by Arm-PCR using iRepertoire HTBI primers to build TCR beta libraries. MiXCR, run by TCRdb on the multiplex PCR reads, gives a single entry per CDR3 protein. The repertoire holds approximately 500,000 distinct CDR3 sequences, with around a fifth as singletons. Time point: persistent/refractory GD, antithyroid drugs over 5 years with positive TRAb. Isolated PBMC RNA provided the starting material for the TCR library. The study, taken as a whole, reports: With persistent disease, TRBV28, TRBJ1-2 and TRBJ2-5 were the favored segments. Newly diagnosed Graves' patients exceeded persistent ones in TCR diversity.

The sample in question was peripheral blood mononuclear cells (PBMCs), obtained when the disease was refractory, from a patient treated with antithyroid drugs. The rearrangement joins TRBV11-2 to TRBJ1-2, with D perhaps TRBD1 (6 bases). The receptor was derived from a female donor with Graves disease. CDR3 DNA sequence: TGTGCCAGCAGCTTGTCTGACAGGAACTATGGCTACACCTTC. This translates into CASSLSDRNYGYTF.